This T cell receptor (beta chain) originates from a study of response to subunit inactivated influenza vaccine. Whole-study results and caveats: After each seasonal influenza vaccination, few new T cells are recruited, the authors suggested.

TCRdb ran MiXCR on the RT-PCR reads and lists one entry per CDR3 protein. The sample includes about 800,000 distinct CDR3 sequences, 21% seen only once; the top ten take 10%. The CDR3 totals 13 residues. The germline gives CDR1 SEHNR, CDR2 FQNEAQ (reference sequence). V dropped 3 bases and J dropped 7 bases, with 12 bases sitting between them. Note on this clonotype: What it recognizes is unknown.

This material consisted of PBMCs from blood, taken more than 4 days after vaccination. This clonotype was sampled from a man in his fifties who received an inactivated influenza vaccine. This chain links TRBV7-9 with TRBJ1-2; a weak D match, TRBD1 (5 bases). CDR3 sequence: CASSFASGSGYTF. The DNA of the CDR3 is TGTGCCAGCAGCTTCGCGTCAGGGAGTGGCTACACCTTC.